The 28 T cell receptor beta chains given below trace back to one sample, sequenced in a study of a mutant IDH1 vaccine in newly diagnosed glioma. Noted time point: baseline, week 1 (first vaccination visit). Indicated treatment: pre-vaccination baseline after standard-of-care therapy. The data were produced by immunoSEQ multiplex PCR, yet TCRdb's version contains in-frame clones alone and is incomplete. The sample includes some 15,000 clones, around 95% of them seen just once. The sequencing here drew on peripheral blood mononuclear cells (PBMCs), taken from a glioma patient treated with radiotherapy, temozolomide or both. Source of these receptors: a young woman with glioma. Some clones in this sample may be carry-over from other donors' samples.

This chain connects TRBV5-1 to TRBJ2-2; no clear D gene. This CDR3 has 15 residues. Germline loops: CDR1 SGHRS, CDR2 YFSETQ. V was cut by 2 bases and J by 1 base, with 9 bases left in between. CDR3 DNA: TGCGCCAGCAGCTTCTTCCCGGGGAACACCGGGGAGCTGTTTTTT. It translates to CASSFFPGNTGELFF.

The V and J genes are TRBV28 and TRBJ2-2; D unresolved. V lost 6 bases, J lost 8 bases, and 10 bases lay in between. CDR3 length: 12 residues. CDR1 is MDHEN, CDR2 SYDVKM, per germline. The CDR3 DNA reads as TGTGCCAGCAGCTACCCACTGGGGGAGCTGTTTTTT. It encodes CASSYPLGELFF. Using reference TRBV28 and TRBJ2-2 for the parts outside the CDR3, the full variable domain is DVKVTQSSRYLVKRTGEKVFLECVQDMDHENMFWYRQDPGLGLRLIYFSYDVKMKEKGDIPEGYSVSREKKERFSLILESASTNQTSMYLCASSYPLGELFFGEGSRLTVL.

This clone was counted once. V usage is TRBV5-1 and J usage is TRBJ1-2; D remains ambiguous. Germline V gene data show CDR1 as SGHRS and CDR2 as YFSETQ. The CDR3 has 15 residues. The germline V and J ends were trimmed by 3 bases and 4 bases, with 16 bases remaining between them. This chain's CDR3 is CASSSYPDESYGYTF. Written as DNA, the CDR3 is TGCGCCAGCAGCTCGTATCCGGACGAATCCTATGGCTACACCTTC.

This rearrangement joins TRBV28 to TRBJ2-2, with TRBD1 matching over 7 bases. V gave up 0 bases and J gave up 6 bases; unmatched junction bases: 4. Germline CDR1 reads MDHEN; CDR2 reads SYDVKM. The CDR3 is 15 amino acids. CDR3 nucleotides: TGTGCCAGCAGTTTATGGGGCAGGGGGTCCGGGGAGCTGTTTTTT. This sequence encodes CASSLWGRGSGELFF.

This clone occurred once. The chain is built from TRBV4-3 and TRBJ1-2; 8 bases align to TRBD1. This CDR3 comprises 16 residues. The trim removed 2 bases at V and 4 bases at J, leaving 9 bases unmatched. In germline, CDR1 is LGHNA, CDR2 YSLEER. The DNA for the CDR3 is TGCGCCAGCAGCCAATCTTACAGGGGGTTTATCTATGGCTACACCTTC. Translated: CASSQSYRGFIYGYTF.

For the CDR3, the DNA is TGTGCCAGTACTGCCAAAGCTCATAGCAATCAGCCCCAGCATTTT. Its translation is CASTAKAHSNQPQHF. V is TRBV19 and J is TRBJ1-5; no firm D call. Between the trimmed V and J ends, which lost 7 bases and 0 bases, there was a span of 13 bases. The V gene's germline CDR1 is LNHDA and CDR2 SQIVND (reference sequence). CDR3 length equals 15 residues.

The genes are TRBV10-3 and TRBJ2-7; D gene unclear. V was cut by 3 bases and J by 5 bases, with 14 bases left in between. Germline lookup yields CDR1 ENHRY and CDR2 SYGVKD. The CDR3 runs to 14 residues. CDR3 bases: TGTGCCATCAGTGACGGCAGGCGGCCTGACGAGCAGTACTTC. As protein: CAISDGRRPDEQYF.

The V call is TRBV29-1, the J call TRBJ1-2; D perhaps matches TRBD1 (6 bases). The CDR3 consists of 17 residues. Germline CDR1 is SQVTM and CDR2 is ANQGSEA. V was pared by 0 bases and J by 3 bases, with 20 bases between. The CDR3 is CSVEDPFGNGGHYGYTF. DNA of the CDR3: TGCAGCGTTGAAGATCCGTTTGGTAACGGGGGCCACTATGGCTACACCTTC. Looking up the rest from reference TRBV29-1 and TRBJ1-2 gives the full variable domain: SAVISQKPSRDICQRGTSLTIQCQVDSQVTMMFWYRQQPGQSLTLIATANQGSEATYESGFVIDKFPISRPNLTFSTLTVSNMSPEDSSIYLCSVEDPFGNGGHYGYTFGSGTRLTVV.

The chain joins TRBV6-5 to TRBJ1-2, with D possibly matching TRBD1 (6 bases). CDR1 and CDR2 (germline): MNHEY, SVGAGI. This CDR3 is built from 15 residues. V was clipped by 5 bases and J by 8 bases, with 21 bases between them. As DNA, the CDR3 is TGTGCCAGCAGTAAGATGCGCGGGGGGCCAATGGGCTACACCTTC. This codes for CASSKMRGGPMGYTF.

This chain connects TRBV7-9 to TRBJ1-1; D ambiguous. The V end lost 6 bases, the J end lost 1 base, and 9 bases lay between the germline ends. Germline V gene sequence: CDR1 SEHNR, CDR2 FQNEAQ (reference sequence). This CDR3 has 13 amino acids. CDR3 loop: CASSLIGNTEAFF. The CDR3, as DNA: TGTGCCAGCAGTTTAATAGGGAACACTGAAGCTTTCTTT.

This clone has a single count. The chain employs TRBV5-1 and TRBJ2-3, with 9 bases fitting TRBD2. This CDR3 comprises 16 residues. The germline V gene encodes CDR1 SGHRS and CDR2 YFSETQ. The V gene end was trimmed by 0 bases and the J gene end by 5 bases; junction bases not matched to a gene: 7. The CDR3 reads CASSLGWRGGEDTQYF. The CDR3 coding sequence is TGCGCCAGCAGCTTGGGTTGGCGGGGGGGCGAAGATACGCAGTATTTT.

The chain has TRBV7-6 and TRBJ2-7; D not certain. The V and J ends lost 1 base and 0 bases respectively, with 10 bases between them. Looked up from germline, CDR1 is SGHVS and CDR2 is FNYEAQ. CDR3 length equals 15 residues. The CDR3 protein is CASSLVGDSSYEQYF. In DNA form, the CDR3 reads TGTGCCAGCAGCTTAGTAGGAGATAGCTCCTACGAGCAGTACTTC.

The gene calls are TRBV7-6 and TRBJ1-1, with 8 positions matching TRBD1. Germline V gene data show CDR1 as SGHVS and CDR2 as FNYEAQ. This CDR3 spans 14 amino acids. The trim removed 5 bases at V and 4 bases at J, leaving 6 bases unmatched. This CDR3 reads CASSPNRGSTEAFF. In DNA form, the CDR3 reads TGTGCCAGCAGCCCAAACAGGGGGTCCACTGAAGCTTTCTTT. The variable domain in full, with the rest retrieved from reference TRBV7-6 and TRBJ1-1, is GAGVSQSPRYKVTKRGQDVALRCDPISGHVSLYWYRQALGQGPEFLTYFNYEAQQDKSGLPNDRFSAERPEGSISTLTIQRTEQRDSAMYRCASSPNRGSTEAFFGQGTRLTVV.

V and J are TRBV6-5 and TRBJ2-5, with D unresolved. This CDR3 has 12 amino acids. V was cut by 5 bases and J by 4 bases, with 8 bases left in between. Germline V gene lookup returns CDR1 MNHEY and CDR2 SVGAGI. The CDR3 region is CASSTNGETQYF. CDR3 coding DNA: TGTGCCAGCAGTACCAATGGAGAGACCCAGTACTTC.

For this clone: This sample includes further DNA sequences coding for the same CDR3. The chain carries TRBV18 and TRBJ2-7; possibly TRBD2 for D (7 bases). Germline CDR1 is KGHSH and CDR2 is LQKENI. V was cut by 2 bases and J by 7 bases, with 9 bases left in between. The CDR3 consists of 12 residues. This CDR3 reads CASSPSGTEQYF. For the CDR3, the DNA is TGTGCCAGCTCACCAAGCGGGACAGAGCAGTACTTC.

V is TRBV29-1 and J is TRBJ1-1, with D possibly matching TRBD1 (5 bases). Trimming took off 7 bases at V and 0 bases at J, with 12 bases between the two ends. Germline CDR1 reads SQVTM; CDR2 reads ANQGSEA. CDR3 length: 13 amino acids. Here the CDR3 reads CSAAGRLNTEAFF. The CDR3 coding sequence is TGCAGCGCAGCGGGACGTCTGAACACTGAAGCTTTCTTT.

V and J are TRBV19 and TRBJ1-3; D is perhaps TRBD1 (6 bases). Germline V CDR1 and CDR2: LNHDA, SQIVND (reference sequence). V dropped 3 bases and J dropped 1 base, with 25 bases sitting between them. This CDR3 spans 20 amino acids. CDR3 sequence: CASSIRIGLFRGESGNTIYF. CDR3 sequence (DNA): TGTGCCAGTAGTATCCGAATTGGGTTGTTCAGGGGAGAATCTGGAAACACCATATATTTT.

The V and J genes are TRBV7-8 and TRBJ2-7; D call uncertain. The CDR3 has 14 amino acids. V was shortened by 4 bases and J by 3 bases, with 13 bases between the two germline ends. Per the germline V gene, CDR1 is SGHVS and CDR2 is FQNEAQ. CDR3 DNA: TGTGCCAGCAGCTCGGATAAAAGAAGCTACGAGCAGTACTTC. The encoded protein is CASSSDKRSYEQYF. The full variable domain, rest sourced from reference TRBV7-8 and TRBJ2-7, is GAGVSQSPRYKVAKRGQDVALRCDPISGHVSLFWYQQALGQGPEFLTYFQNEAQLDKSGLPSDRFFAERPEGSVSTLKIQRTQQEDSAVYLCASSSDKRSYEQYFGPGTRLTVT.

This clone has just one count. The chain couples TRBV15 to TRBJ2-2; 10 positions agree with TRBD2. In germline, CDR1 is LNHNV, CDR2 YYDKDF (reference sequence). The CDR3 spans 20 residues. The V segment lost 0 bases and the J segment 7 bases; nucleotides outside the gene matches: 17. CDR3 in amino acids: CATSRELWDQAGGRNGELFF. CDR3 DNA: TGTGCCACCAGCAGAGAGTTATGGGACCAAGCGGGGGGGCGAAACGGGGAGCTGTTTTTT.

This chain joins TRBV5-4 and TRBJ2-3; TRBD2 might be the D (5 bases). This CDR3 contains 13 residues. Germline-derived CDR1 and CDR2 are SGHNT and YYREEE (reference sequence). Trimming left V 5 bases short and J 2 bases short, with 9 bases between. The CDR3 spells CASSEGITDTQYF. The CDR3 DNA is TGTGCCAGCAGTGAGGGTATCACAGATACGCAGTATTTT.

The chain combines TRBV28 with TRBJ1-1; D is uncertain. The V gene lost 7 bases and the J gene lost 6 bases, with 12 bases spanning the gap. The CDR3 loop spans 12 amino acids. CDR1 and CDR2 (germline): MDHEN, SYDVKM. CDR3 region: CASTNPGSEAFF. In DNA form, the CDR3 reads TGTGCCAGCACCAACCCGGGATCTGAAGCTTTCTTT.

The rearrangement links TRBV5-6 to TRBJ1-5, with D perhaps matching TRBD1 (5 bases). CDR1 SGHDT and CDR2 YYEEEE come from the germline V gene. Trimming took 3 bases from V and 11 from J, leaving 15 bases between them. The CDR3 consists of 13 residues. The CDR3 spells CASSWGVDAAQHF. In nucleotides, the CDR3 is TGTGCCAGCAGCTGGGGGGTTGATGCGGCCCAGCATTTT. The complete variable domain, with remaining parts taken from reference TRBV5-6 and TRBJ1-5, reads DAGVTQSPTHLIKTRGQQVTLRCSPKSGHDTVSWYQQALGQGPQFIFQYYEEEERQRGNFPDRFSGHQFPNYSSELNVNALLLGDSALYLCASSWGVDAAQHFGDGTRLSIL.

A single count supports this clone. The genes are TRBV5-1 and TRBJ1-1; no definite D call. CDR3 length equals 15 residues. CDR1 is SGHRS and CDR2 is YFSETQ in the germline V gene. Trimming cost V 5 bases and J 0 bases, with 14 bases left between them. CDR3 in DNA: TGCGCCAGCAGTTCAGGTTCCGGGATGAACACTGAAGCTTTCTTT. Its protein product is CASSSGSGMNTEAFF.

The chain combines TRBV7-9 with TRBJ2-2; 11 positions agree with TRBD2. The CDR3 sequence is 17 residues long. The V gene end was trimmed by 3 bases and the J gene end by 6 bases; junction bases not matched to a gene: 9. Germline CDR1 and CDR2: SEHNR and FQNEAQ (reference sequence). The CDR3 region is CASSFLTSGNFAGELFF. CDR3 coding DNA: TGTGCCAGCAGCTTTTTGACTAGCGGGAATTTCGCCGGGGAGCTGTTTTTT.

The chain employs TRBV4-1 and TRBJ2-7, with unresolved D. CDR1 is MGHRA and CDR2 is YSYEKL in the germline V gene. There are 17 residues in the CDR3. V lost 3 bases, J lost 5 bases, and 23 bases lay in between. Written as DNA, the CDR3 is TGCGCCAGCAGCCAGATCCGAGGATCTCCGAGAGAACACGAGCAGTACTTC. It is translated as CASSQIRGSPREHEQYF.

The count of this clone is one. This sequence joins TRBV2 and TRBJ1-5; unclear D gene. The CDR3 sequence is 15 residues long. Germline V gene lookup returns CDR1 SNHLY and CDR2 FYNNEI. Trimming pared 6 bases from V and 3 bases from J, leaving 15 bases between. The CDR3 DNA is TGTGCCAGCAGAGAGTCACGTTCCCCCAATCAGCCCCAGCATTTT. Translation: CASRESRSPNQPQHF.

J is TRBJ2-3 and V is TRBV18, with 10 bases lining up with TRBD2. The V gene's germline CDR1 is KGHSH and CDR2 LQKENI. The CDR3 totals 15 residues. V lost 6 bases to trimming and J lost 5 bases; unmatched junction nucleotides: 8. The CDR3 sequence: CASSYSGGLEDTQYF. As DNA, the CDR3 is TGTGCCAGCTCCTATAGCGGGGGGCTTGAAGATACGCAGTATTTT.

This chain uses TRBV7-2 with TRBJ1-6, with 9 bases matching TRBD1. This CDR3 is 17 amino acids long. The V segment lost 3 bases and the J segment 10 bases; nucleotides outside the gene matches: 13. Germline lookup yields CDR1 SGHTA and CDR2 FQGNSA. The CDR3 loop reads CASSFRPGTGPGSPLHF. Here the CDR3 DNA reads TGTGCCAGCAGCTTTCGTCCCGGGACAGGGCCGGGATCACCCCTCCACTTT. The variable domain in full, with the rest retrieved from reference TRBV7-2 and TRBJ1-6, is GAGVSQSPSNKVTEKGKDVELRCDPISGHTALYWYRQSLGQGLEFLIYFQGNSAPDKSGLPSDRFSAERTGGSVSTLTIQRTQQEDSAVYLCASSFRPGTGPGSPLHFGNGTRLTVT.